This T cell receptor (beta chain) was documented in a study of cytomegalovirus exposure and HLA in healthy donors. Study observations and caveats: Fewer N-insertions (relative to the approximately 700-donor mean) were reportedly seen in an Asian-associated ancestry cluster in a later analysis.

V lost 2 bases and J lost 4; bases outside the gene matches: 6. The CDR3 is 15 residues long. CDR1 SGDLS and CDR2 YYNGEE come from the germline V gene. Worth noting for this clone: What it recognizes is unknown.

PCR was performed using 60 Vbeta and 13 Jbeta primers. Profiling relied on immunoSEQ multiplex PCR, and the TCRdb table lists in-frame clones only, not all of them. The sample gives 110,000 to 150,000 clones, 55% to 80% of which show up once; around 1.4% is in the top ten. Material for sequencing was PBMCs. The clonotype was recovered from a woman aged 35 to 49 in good health and CMV-seronegative. The chain joins TRBV9 to TRBJ2-1, with 7 bases fitting TRBD2. This CDR3 reads CASSVFPSGYNEQFF. In DNA form, the CDR3 reads TGTGCCAGCAGCGTGTTCCCTAGCGGTTACAATGAGCAGTTCTTC.